These 9 T cell receptor beta chains came from one sample sequenced in a study of a mutant IDH1 vaccine in newly diagnosed glioma. Repertoires were generated with immunoSEQ multiplex PCR, while TCRdb's copy carries only in-frame clones and drops some. This sample carries about 94,000 clones, nearly 90% of them seen once, and the ten largest clones take roughly 0.81%. The antigens of these receptors remain unknown. Time point noted: week 47, end of study. The investigators gave 300 ug of mutant IDH1 20-mer peptide in each vaccine dose, together with topical imiquimod. Sequencing used PBMCs, obtained from a glioma patient whose treatment included an IDH1 peptide vaccine. The receptor set was obtained from a woman between 50 and 59 years old with glioma.

V is TRBV12-2 and J is TRBJ2-7; the DNA was not compared with TRBD1, the D call given in the table. TRBV12-2 is recorded as a pseudogene. The CDR3 loop spans 14 amino acids. In DNA, the CDR3 is TGTGCAAGTCTCTCTCGAGGTAGGGGCTACGAGCAGTACTTC. Translating it yields CASLSRGRGYEQYF.

The chain has TRBV2 and TRBJ2-5, with D unclear. In germline, CDR1 is SNHLY, CDR2 FYNNEI. Trimming took off 2 bases at V and 6 bases at J, with 10 bases between the two ends. This CDR3 has 13 amino acids. The CDR3 protein is CASSETRGKTQYF. For the CDR3, the DNA is TGTGCCAGCAGTGAAACCCGTGGGAAGACCCAGTACTTC.

The rearrangement links TRBV5-1 to TRBJ2-5; possible D gene TRBD1, 5 bases. The V gene's germline CDR1 is SGHRS and CDR2 YFSETQ. V was pared by 5 bases and J by 3 bases, with 8 bases between. The CDR3 is 12 amino acids. CDR3 sequence: CASRKGEETQYF. CDR3 sequence (DNA): TGCGCCAGCAGAAAAGGGGAAGAGACCCAGTACTTC. Using reference TRBV5-1 and TRBJ2-5 for the parts outside the CDR3, the full variable domain is KAGVTQTPRYLIKTRGQQVTLSCSPISGHRSVSWYQQTPGQGLQFLFEYFSETQRNKGNFPGRFSGRQFSNSRSEMNVSTLELGDSALYLCASRKGEETQYFGPGTRLLVL.

The rearrangement uses TRBV7-2 and TRBJ2-5, with TRBD2 matching 9 bases. CDR3 length: 16 residues. The germline V gene has CDR1 SGHTA and CDR2 FQGNSA. The V gene end was trimmed by 1 base and the J gene end by 4 bases; junction bases not matched to a gene: 7. This chain's CDR3 is CASSLVVAGESETQYF. Written as DNA, the CDR3 is TGTGCCAGCAGCTTAGTGGTAGCGGGAGAATCAGAGACCCAGTACTTC.

V usage is TRBV30 and J usage is TRBJ2-6; weak D call: TRBD1 (6 bases). The CDR3 runs 15 residues. V was cut by 6 bases and J by 0 bases, with 12 bases left in between. Germline V gives CDR1 GTSNPN, CDR2 SVGIG (reference sequence). CDR3 loop: CACPRGDSGANVLTF. Here the CDR3 DNA reads TGTGCCTGTCCCAGGGGCGACTCTGGGGCCAACGTCCTGACTTTC.

V is TRBV29-1 and J is TRBJ2-1; D might be TRBD2 (6 bases). Germline V lookup: CDR1 SQVTM, CDR2 ANQGSEA. The CDR3 runs 15 residues. V lost 6 bases to trimming and J lost 0 bases, with 15 bases between them. The CDR3 spells CSVIGTSSSYNEQFF. The CDR3, as DNA: TGCAGCGTCATCGGGACTTCTAGCTCCTACAATGAGCAGTTCTTC.

This clone came up once. The V gene is TRBV7-9, the J gene TRBJ1-3, with a tentative D call TRBD1 (6 bases). The V gene lost 3 bases and the J gene lost 3 bases, with 18 bases spanning the gap. This CDR3 is built from 17 residues. The germline V gene has CDR1 SEHNR and CDR2 FQNEAQ (reference sequence). The CDR3 here is CASSFRSPGANGNTIYF. CDR3 bases: TGTGCCAGCAGCTTTCGGTCTCCAGGGGCCAATGGAAACACCATATATTTT. Together with reference TRBV7-9 and TRBJ1-3, the CDR3 gives the full variable domain: DTGVSQNPRHKITKRGQNVTFRCDPISEHNRLYWYRQTLGQGPEFLTYFQNEAQLEKSRLLSDRFSAERPKGSFSTLEIQRTEQGDSAMYLCASSFRSPGANGNTIYFGEGSWLTVV.

The chain uses TRBV2 and TRBJ1-2, with D possibly TRBD1 on 6 matching bases. V was pared by 6 bases and J by 1 base, with 9 bases between. CDR3 length equals 13 residues. Germline values: CDR1 SNHLY, CDR2 FYNNEI. CDR3 protein: CASRRDINYGYTF. In DNA, the CDR3 is TGTGCCAGCAGAAGGGACATTAACTATGGCTACACCTTC.

The V call is TRBV18, the J call TRBJ1-4; possible D gene TRBD1, 5 bases. V was pared by 7 bases and J by 12 bases, with 12 bases between. This CDR3 region has 11 residues. In germline, CDR1 is KGHSH, CDR2 LQKENI. The CDR3 protein is CASCPGGELFF. CDR3 sequence (DNA): TGTGCCAGCTGCCCCGGGGGGGAACTGTTTTTT. Full variable domain (outside the CDR3, taken from reference TRBV18 and TRBJ1-4): NAGVMQNPRHLVRRRGQEARLRCSPMKGHSHVYWYRQLPEEGLKFMVYLQKENIIDESGMPKERFSAEFPKEGPSILRIQQVVRGDSAAYFCASCPGGELFFGSGTQLSVL.